Only a few counts were recorded for the clone carrying this T cell receptor (beta chain). Antigen: not known. TCRdb processed the RT-PCR reads anew with MiXCR; each CDR3 protein has one entry. The repertoire holds 550,000 to 800,000 distinct CDR3 sequences, around 13% seen once, with roughly 6.4% in the top ten. V dropped 6 bases and J dropped 2; count of bases not matched to a gene: 6. The CDR3 runs to 16 residues. The sample is drawn from a study of response to subunit inactivated influenza vaccine. Notes on the study in general: Each seasonal influenza vaccination recruits few new T cells, the authors suggested.

The source material was PBMCs from blood, sampled 14 to 15 days before vaccination. The TCR was taken from a man between 50 and 59 years old who received an inactivated influenza vaccine. The chain carries TRBV12-3 or TRBV12-4 and TRBJ2-5, with 13 positions matching TRBD2. The chain's CDR3 is CASSHRTSGSQETQYF. The CDR3 coding sequence is TGTGCCAGCAGCCATCGGACTAGCGGGAGTCAAGAGACCCAGTACTTC.